This TCR beta chain is from a study of regulatory T cells in long-lasting Graves disease. The wider study: Those Graves' patients who were newly diagnosed had been on antithyroid drugs under 3 months.

V was shortened by 5 bases and J by 8 bases, with 16 bases between the two germline ends. This CDR3 has 14 amino acids. The germline V gene encodes CDR1 SEHNR and CDR2 FQNEAQ (reference sequence). CDR3-region Arm-PCR and iRepertoire HTBI primers produced the TCR beta libraries. From the multiplex PCR reads, TCRdb called clonotypes with MiXCR, one entry per CDR3 protein. The sample carries some 340,000 distinct CDR3 sequences, approximately 12% recorded once. Time point reported: newly diagnosed GD, antithyroid drugs for less than 3 months. PBMC RNA served as the TCR library source. Only a few counts were recorded for this clonotype. These data were also reused for a study on T cells in Graves' hyperthyroidism and ophthalmopathy. That investigation notes: A set of HTBI primers served as the primers for a first-round RT-PCR of the TCR CDR3. Blood also carried most thyroid clonotypes expanded above 0.001.

The TCR originated in a woman younger than 30 with Graves disease. V and J are TRBV7-9 and TRBJ2-1; D unresolved. The input for sequencing was peripheral blood mononuclear cells (PBMCs), taken at new diagnosis, from a patient treated with antithyroid drugs. CDR3 region: CASSLSLGSDEQFF. Here the CDR3 DNA reads TGTGCCAGCAGCCTATCCCTGGGGTCGGATGAGCAGTTCTTC.